In this sample, the clone carrying this T cell receptor beta chain turned up many times. As yet, its antigen is unknown. The study enrolled ophthalmopathy donors with moderate-to-severe activity, CAS ≥3, NOSPECS ≥4 and duration under 3 months. Trimming removed 2 bases at V and 0 bases at J, with 10 bases between. Germline CDR1 reads SGHAT; CDR2 reads FQDESV (reference sequence). The CDR3 covers 15 residues. The data derive from a study of Graves' ophthalmopathy and Graves' hyperthyroidism. Overall study: Prior to any treatment, peripheral blood was collected at the time of initial diagnosis.

General study points: Predictions made by the model for ophthalmopathy progression reached over 55% sensitivity and less than 80% specificity.

TCR beta CDR3 amplification used RNA transcripts. A first-round RT-PCR used HTBI primers, followed by a second-round multiplex PCR. Each CDR3 protein is one row after TCRdb ran MiXCR on the multiplex PCR reads. The sample holds roughly 500,000 distinct CDR3 sequences, roughly 14% seen once. V gene TRBV11-1 combines with J gene TRBJ1-1; D uncertain. This sequence was found in a woman aged 30 to 39 with Graves' ophthalmopathy. Material for sequencing was blood. This CDR3 reads CASSLLSTMNTEAFF. The CDR3 DNA reads TGTGCCAGCAGCTTATTGTCCACCATGAACACTGAAGCTTTCTTT.